Listed below are T cell receptor beta chains from one sample, sequenced in a study of CD8 T cells in Susac syndrome. TCRdb reanalysed the immunoSEQ multiplex PCR reads using MiXCR and keeps one entry per CDR3 protein. The top ten clones hold roughly 0.098% of a sample with some 200,000 distinct CDR3 sequences, 90% to 97% of them seen once. The sample consisted of CD4+ T cells from PBMCs. These receptors came from a human donor with Susac syndrome. The CDR3 runs from the conserved cysteine through the conserved F or W. A D gene is named only where the DNA matches it firmly. Some rows have no size entry. The others give once, few or many, or a class for an expanded clone.

clone_size | j_call | d_call | v_call | cdr3_aa | cdr3_nt
. | TRBJ1-1 | . | TRBV6-5 | CASSRSGASEAFF | TGTGCCAGCAGCCGTAGTGGGGCCTCTGAAGCTTTCTTT
. | TRBJ2-5 | TRBD1 | TRBV20-1 | CSAGAGTEGTQYF | TGCAGTGCCGGCGCCGGGACAGAGGGGACCCAGTACTTC
. | TRBJ2-7 | TRBD2 | TRBV3-1 | CASSQVGSGGPYEQYF | TGTGCCAGCAGCCAAGTCGGAAGCGGGGGGCCCTACGAGCAGTACTTC
once | TRBJ2-7 | . | TRBV7-8 | CASSLGPKGEQYF | TGTGCCAGCAGCTTAGGGCCCAAGGGAGAGCAGTACTTC
. | TRBJ2-2 | . | TRBV6-2/TRBV6-3 | CASSYHQGRRDTGELFF | TGTGCCAGCAGTTACCACCAGGGTAGGAGGGACACCGGGGAGCTGTTTTTT
. | TRBJ2-3 | TRBD2 | TRBV11-2 | CASSVRGGLDTQYF | TGTGCCAGCAGCGTGCGGGGGGGCCTGGATACGCAGTATTTT
. | TRBJ1-5 | . | TRBV20-1 | CSARDLAVSPQHF | TGCAGTGCTAGAGATCTGGCTGTGTCGCCCCAGCATTTT
. | TRBJ2-1 | . | TRBV11-2 | CASSHMIGQTGSNNEQFF | TGTGCCAGCAGCCATATGATAGGGCAGACCGGAAGTAACAATGAGCAGTTCTTC
. | TRBJ2-3 | . | TRBV5-4 | CASSLAQGTTDTQYF | TGTGCCAGCAGCTTGGCGCAGGGAACAACAGATACGCAGTATTTT
. | TRBJ2-2 | TRBD2 | TRBV4-2 | CASRGTSGYWGTGELFF | TGTGCCAGCAGGGGGACTAGCGGCTACTGGGGCACCGGGGAGCTGTTTTTT
. | TRBJ1-6 | TRBD1 | TRBV29-1 | CSVVEGALGNSPLHF | TGCAGCGTTGTAGAGGGGGCCCTGGGGAATTCACCCCTCCACTTT
once | TRBJ2-1 | . | TRBV20-1 | CSAPLSEQFF | TGCAGTGCCCCCTTGAGTGAGCAGTTCTTC
. | TRBJ2-3 | . | TRBV5-1 | CASSGRSADTQYF | TGCGCCAGCAGCGGAAGGTCGGCAGATACGCAGTATTTT
. | TRBJ1-3 | . | TRBV27 | CASSFHHGSGNTIYF | TGTGCCAGCAGTTTCCATCATGGATCTGGAAACACCATATATTTT
. | TRBJ2-7 | . | TRBV3-1 | CASSQATGPYEQYF | TGTGCCAGCAGCCAAGCCACAGGACCCTACGAGCAGTACTTC
. | TRBJ2-5 | TRBD1 | TRBV5-1 | CASSAETGAQGTQYF | TGCGCCAGCAGCGCAGAGACAGGGGCACAGGGGACCCAGTACTTC
. | TRBJ2-1 | . | TRBV12-3/TRBV12-4 | CASSFLSDLYNEQFF | TGTGCCAGCAGTTTTCTCTCCGACCTCTACAATGAGCAGTTCTTC
. | TRBJ1-1 | . | TRBV20-1 | CSARIGNTEAFF | TGCAGTGCTAGAATCGGGAACACTGAAGCTTTCTTT
. | TRBJ1-1 | . | TRBV5-1 | CASSSRPEDTEAFF | TGCGCCAGCAGCTCAAGGCCGGAGGACACTGAAGCTTTCTTT
. | TRBJ2-6 | . | TRBV30 | CASRGGSANVLTF | TGTGCCTCGAGGGGGGGCAGTGCCAACGTCCTGACTTTC
. | TRBJ2-5 | TRBD2 | TRBV5-6 | CASSLVRGRERGGGETQYF | TGTGCCAGCAGCTTGGTCCGAGGAAGGGAGCGGGGGGGCGGCGAGACCCAGTACTTC
. | TRBJ2-7 | . | TRBV18 | CASSPLQGLTYEQYF | TGTGCCAGCTCGCCTTTACAGGGTTTAACCTACGAGCAGTACTTC
. | TRBJ2-5 | . | TRBV11-2 | CASSPYYQETQYF | TGTGCCAGCAGCCCCTACTACCAAGAGACCCAGTACTTC
. | TRBJ1-5 | . | TRBV6-2/TRBV6-3 | CASTSSAGINQPQHF | TGTGCCAGCACCAGTTCTGCAGGGATCAATCAGCCCCAGCATTTT
. | TRBJ2-7 | . | TRBV3-1 | CASSQVTTYEQYF | TGTGCCAGCAGCCAAGTGACTACTTACGAGCAGTACTTC
. | TRBJ2-7 | . | TRBV20-1 | CSGLGPAYEQYF | TGCAGTGGTCTGGGACCCGCCTACGAGCAGTACTTC